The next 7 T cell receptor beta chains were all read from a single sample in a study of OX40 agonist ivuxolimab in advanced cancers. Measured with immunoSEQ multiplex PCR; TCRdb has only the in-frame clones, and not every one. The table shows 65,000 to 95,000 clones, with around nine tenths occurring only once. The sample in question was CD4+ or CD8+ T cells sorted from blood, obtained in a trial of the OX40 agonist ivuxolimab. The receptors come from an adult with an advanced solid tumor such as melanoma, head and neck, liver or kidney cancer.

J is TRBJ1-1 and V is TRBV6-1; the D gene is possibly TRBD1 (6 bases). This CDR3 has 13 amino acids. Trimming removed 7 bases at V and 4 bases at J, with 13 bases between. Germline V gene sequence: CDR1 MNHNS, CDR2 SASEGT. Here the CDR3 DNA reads TGTGCCAGCATAGGATGGGGGCCCACTGAAGCTTTCTTT. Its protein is CASIGWGPTEAFF.

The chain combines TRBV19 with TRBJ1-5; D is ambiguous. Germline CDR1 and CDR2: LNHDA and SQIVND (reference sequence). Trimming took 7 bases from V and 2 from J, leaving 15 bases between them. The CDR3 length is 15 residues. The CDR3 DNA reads TGTGCCAGTACAAGGACCTTAAGGGGCAATCAGCCCCAGCATTTT. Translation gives CASTRTLRGNQPQHF.

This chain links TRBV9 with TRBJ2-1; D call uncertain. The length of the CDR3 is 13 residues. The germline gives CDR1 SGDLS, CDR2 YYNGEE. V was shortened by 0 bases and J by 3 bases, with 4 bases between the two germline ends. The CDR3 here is CASSVGDYNEQFF. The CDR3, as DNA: TGTGCCAGCAGCGTAGGGGACTACAATGAGCAGTTCTTC.

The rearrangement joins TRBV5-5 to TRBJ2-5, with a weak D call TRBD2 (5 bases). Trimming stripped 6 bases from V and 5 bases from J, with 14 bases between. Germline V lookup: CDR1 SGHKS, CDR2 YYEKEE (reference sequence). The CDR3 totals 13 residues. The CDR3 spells CASTLPGTETQYF. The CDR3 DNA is TGTGCCAGCACATTGCCGGGAACGGAGACCCAGTACTTC.

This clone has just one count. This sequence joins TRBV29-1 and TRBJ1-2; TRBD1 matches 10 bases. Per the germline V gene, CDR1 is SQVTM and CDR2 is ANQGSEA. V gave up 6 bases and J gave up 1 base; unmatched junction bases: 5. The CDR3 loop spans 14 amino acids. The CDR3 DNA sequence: TGCAGCGTCGGACAGGGGGAAGTTAACTATGGCTACACCTTC. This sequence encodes CSVGQGEVNYGYTF.

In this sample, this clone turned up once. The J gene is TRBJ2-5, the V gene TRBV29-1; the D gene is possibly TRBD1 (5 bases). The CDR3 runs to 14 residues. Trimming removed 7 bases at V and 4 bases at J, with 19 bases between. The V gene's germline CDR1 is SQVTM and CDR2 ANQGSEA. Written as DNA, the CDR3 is TGCAGCGGCTCATCTAGGGGTCCTCCAGAGACCCAGTACTTC. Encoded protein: CSGSSRGPPETQYF.

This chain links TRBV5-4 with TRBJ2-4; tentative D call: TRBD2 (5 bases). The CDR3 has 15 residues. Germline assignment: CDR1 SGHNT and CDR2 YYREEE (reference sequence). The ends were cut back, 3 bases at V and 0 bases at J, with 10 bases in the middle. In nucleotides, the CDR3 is TGTGCCAGCAGCTCCCACAGCGGAGCCAAAAACATTCAGTACTTC. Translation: CASSSHSGAKNIQYF.